This T cell receptor (beta chain) was recovered during a study of blood T cell repertoires in COVID-19. Using immunoSEQ multiplex PCR, the repertoire was profiled, and TCRdb retains in-frame clones only, with some absent. The repertoire holds around 230,000 clones, with about 90% as singletons. CDR1 LGHDT and CDR2 YNNKEL come from the germline V gene (reference sequence). The CDR3 runs 15 residues. The V end lost 5 bases, the J end lost 0 bases, and 13 bases lay between the germline ends. This receptor was identified in a woman aged 40 to 49 with acute COVID-19. Material: PBMCs or T cells enriched from blood (not recorded which). This chain connects TRBV3-1 (or the pseudogene TRBV3-2) to TRBJ1-1; TRBD1 is a possible D gene (5 bases). The CDR3 is CASSGPQDLNTEAFF. For the CDR3, the DNA is TGTGCCAGCAGCGGCCCACAGGATTTGAACACTGAAGCTTTCTTT.